Below, 7 T cell receptor beta chains from the same sample are listed, as sequenced in a study of CD8+ T cells in alopecia areata. Treatment reported: oral pan-JAK inhibitor, 5-10 mg twice daily. Sequencing templates came from extracted RNA that was reverse transcribed into cDNA. The method was immunoSEQ multiplex PCR; TCRdb's version includes in-frame clones alone and lacks a portion of them. The repertoire holds 200,000 to 250,000 clones, with more than 55% as singletons. The sequenced sample was CD4+ T cells sorted from blood, obtained around week 42, from a patient treated with tofacitinib. The receptors stem from a human donor with alopecia areata.

The chain joins TRBV6-5 to TRBJ1-2; 7 bases map to TRBD1. The J segment lost 2 bases and the V segment lost 1 base, leaving 4 bases of the junction unmatched. The CDR3 is 15 residues long. The germline V gene has CDR1 MNHEY and CDR2 SVGAGI. In DNA, the CDR3 is TGTGCCAGCAGTTACTATAGGGACAGCAACTATGGCTACACCTTC. Translation: CASSYYRDSNYGYTF.

The V gene is TRBV29-1, the J gene TRBJ2-3, with D possibly being TRBD1 (5 bases). V gave up 8 bases and J gave up 2 bases, with 11 bases separating them. The CDR3 runs 12 residues. CDR1 and CDR2 (germline): SQVTM, ANQGSEA. The CDR3, as DNA: TGCAGCTTTCGGACACACACAGATACGCAGTATTTT. Translating gives CSFRTHTDTQYF.

Here the CDR3 DNA reads TGTGCCAGCAGCCGTGGGCGGGACAGGGGTCACGGGGAGCTGTTTTTT. As protein: CASSRGRDRGHGELFF. The chain employs TRBV11-3 and TRBJ2-2, with 10 bases aligning to TRBD1. This CDR3 has 16 amino acids. Looked up from germline, CDR1 is SGHNT and CDR2 is YENEEA. Germline trimming cut 5 bases from V and 7 bases from J; bases unmatched to any gene: 10.

The V and J genes are TRBV30 and TRBJ1-1; D unclear. Germline CDR1 reads GTSNPN; CDR2 reads SVGIG (reference sequence). There are 14 residues in the CDR3. The ends were cut back, 0 bases at V and 3 bases at J, with 11 bases in the middle. The CDR3 DNA is TGTGCCTGGAGTGTACAAAGACTCCACACTGAAGCTTTCTTT. As protein: CAWSVQRLHTEAFF.

This clone has a count of ten or more. The chain combines TRBV4-3 with TRBJ2-4; 12 bases align to TRBD2. The V segment lost 0 bases and the J segment 8 bases; nucleotides outside the gene matches: 5. CDR1 and CDR2 (germline): LGHNA, YSLEER. This CDR3 spans 16 amino acids. The CDR3 nucleotides are TGCGCCAGCAGCCAAGATCGACTAGCGGGGGACGACATTCAGTACTTC. This translates into CASSQDRLAGDDIQYF.

The DNA of the CDR3 is TGCAGCGTGGACAGGGTTTTAATCACTGAAGCTTTCTTT. Its translation is CSVDRVLITEAFF. The chain links TRBV29-1 to TRBJ1-1; TRBD1 agrees at 8 bases. Germline lookup yields CDR1 SQVTM and CDR2 ANQGSEA. The CDR3 has 13 amino acids. V shed 6 bases, J shed 4 bases, and the junction held 7 bases outside the gene matches. Based on the CDR3 plus reference TRBV29-1 and TRBJ1-1, the full variable domain is SAVISQKPSRDICQRGTSLTIQCQVDSQVTMMFWYRQQPGQSLTLIATANQGSEATYESGFVIDKFPISRPNLTFSTLTVSNMSPEDSSIYLCSVDRVLITEAFFGQGTRLTVV.

The gene calls are TRBV6-5 and TRBJ1-2; TRBD1 might be the D (6 bases). This CDR3 spans 11 amino acids. CDR1 is MNHEY and CDR2 is SVGAGI in the germline V gene. The ends were cut back, 5 bases at V and 7 bases at J, with 8 bases in the middle. The CDR3 loop reads CASSNRVGYTF. Written as DNA, the CDR3 is TGTGCCAGCAGTAACAGGGTTGGCTACACCTTC.